Listed below are T cell receptor beta chains from one sample, sequenced in a study of blood T cell repertoires in COVID-19. Generated by immunoSEQ multiplex PCR, the TCRdb table keeps only in-frame clones and is missing some. The sample contains 150,000 to 200,000 clones, about four fifths of which appear only once. The material sequenced was PBMCs or T cells enriched from blood (not recorded which). These receptors all stem from a man between 45 and 60 years old who had recovered from COVID-19. CDR3s leave out the opening cysteine and the closing phenylalanine or tryptophan.

J gene | V gene | CDR3 length | CDR3 protein
TRBJ2-1 | TRBV14 | 15 | ASSQEWASGSGNEQF
TRBJ1-2 | TRBV13 | 12 | ASSFPGGGYGYT
TRBJ1-1 | TRBV18 | 11 | ASSPLASVEAF
TRBJ1-6 | TRBV7-6 | 15 | ASSPGTGDSYNSPLH
TRBJ2-7 | TRBV2 | 13 | ASSVPPEVYYEQY
TRBJ1-3 | TRBV5-1 | 14 | ASTQSARGTGNTIY
TRBJ2-2 | TRBV5-4 | 14 | ASTSRRLAGSGELF
TRBJ2-1 | TRBV3-1/TRBV3-2 | 12 | ASSQDRRVSEQF
TRBJ1-6 | TRBV5-8 | 12 | ASSHDRDNSPLH
TRBJ1-6 | TRBV11-2 | 10 | APYVYNSPLH
TRBJ1-2 | TRBV5-1 | 10 | ASSLAQDGYT
TRBJ2-1 | TRBV2 | 12 | ARTTGRSYNEQF
TRBJ1-4 | TRBV6-1 | 10 | ASSDRGSKLF
TRBJ1-1 | TRBV7-9 | 11 | ASSLAGGYEAF
TRBJ1-1 | TRBV7-3 | 11 | ASSSQGYTEAF
TRBJ1-1 | TRBV6-5 | 9 | ASSKGIEAF
TRBJ1-3 | TRBV28 | 13 | ASSPPRQGGNTIY
TRBJ1-2 | TRBV9 | 16 | ASSPTGGTGLSALGYT
TRBJ1-4 | TRBV28 | 10 | ASSPGQGGLF
TRBJ2-7 | TRBV3-1/TRBV3-2 | 12 | ASSATGRRAEQY
TRBJ2-5 | TRBV11-3 | 11 | ASSRIEGETQY
TRBJ1-5 | TRBV20-1 | 11 | SASPYRDQPQH
TRBJ1-4 | TRBV7-9 | 13 | ASSITGITNEKLF
TRBJ1-4 | TRBV29-1 | 10 | SVWQGGEKLF
TRBJ2-2 | TRBV6-4 | 13 | ASSSTGADTGELF
TRBJ2-2 | TRBV15 | 13 | ATSRDGQGTGELF
TRBJ1-3 | TRBV6-4 | 13 | ASSDQESSGNTIY
TRBJ2-5 | TRBV6-5 | 12 | ASSPRTGQETQY
TRBJ2-7 | TRBV10-3 | 11 | ATGTSGTYEQY
TRBJ1-5 | TRBV24-1 | 13 | ATSGLSGPNQPQH
TRBJ2-1 | TRBV11-1 | 14 | ASSSSTGGSYNEQF
TRBJ1-6 | TRBV7-9 | 13 | ASSPRGTQDSPLH
TRBJ2-2 | TRBV7-9 | 12 | ASSPRQNTGELF
TRBJ2-7 | TRBV28 | 15 | ASEAGLLAGRLYEQY
TRBJ2-1 | TRBV7-9 | 13 | ATSGVAGGSNEQF
TRBJ1-2 | TRBV29-1 | 10 | SVSQGYYGYT
TRBJ1-1 | TRBV2 | 12 | ASSVITGNTEAF
TRBJ2-2 | TRBV7-6 | 14 | ASSPVAGANTGELF
TRBJ1-3 | TRBV11-2 | 15 | ASSVGTGGISGNTIY
TRBJ2-1 | TRBV2 | 14 | ASSKRTSGFGDEQF
TRBJ2-7 | TRBV10-2 | 15 | ASSEEKQGPKSYEQY
TRBJ2-7 | TRBV24-1 | 11 | ATSAQRGSEQY
TRBJ2-3 | TRBV5-1 | 12 | ASTLRGVSDTQY
TRBJ2-3 | TRBV7-3 | 14 | ASSLNPRESRDTQY